Each of the 21 T cell receptor beta chains below was sequenced from the same sample in a study of human T cells and chemical hapten exposure. Total RNA was isolated from whole blood that had not been fractionated. TCRdb re-called the 5' RACE reads through MiXCR, storing one row per CDR3 protein. The table lists about 140,000 distinct CDR3 sequences, roughly 4% of them singletons, with around 1.5% in the top ten. These receptors were taken from a female donor in good health.

This clonotype was detected ten times or more. The CDR3 coding sequence is TGTGCCAGCTCACTGACGGGGCAGGGTGGCAATCAGCCCCAGCATTTT. Translation gives CASSLTGQGGNQPQHF. The J gene is TRBJ1-5, the V gene TRBV18; D might be TRBD1 (5 bases). The CDR3 is 16 amino acids. Germline V gene data show CDR1 as KGHSH and CDR2 as LQKENI. Trimming shortened V by 4 bases and J by 2 bases, and 15 bases separated the two germline ends.

This clonotype was seen many times. V gene TRBV20-1 combines with J gene TRBJ2-3; D is uncertain. The germline V and J ends were trimmed by 5 bases and 4 bases, with 13 bases remaining between them. The germline V gene encodes CDR1 DFQATT and CDR2 SNEGSKA (reference sequence). The CDR3 length is 13 residues. The CDR3 DNA reads TGCAGTGCTTCGGCGGTTAATTCAGATACGCAGTATTTT. This translates into CSASAVNSDTQYF.

This clonotype was counted at least ten times. CDR3 residues: CASRERNQPQHF. CDR3 nucleotide sequence: TGTGCCAGCAGAGAGCGCAATCAGCCCCAGCATTTT. This chain connects TRBV27 to TRBJ1-5; D not certain. CDR3 size: 12 residues. CDR1 and CDR2 (germline): MNHEY, SMNVEV (reference sequence). V was pared by 6 bases and J by 2 bases, with 5 bases between.

The chain uses TRBV27 and TRBJ2-3; 11 bases match TRBD2. CDR3 length: 16 amino acids. J lost 5 bases, V lost 3 bases, and 7 bases had no gene match. Germline CDR1 MNHEY, CDR2 SMNVEV (reference sequence). The CDR3 bases are TGTGCCAGCAGTTTCCAACTAGCGGGGGCGGGAGATACGCAGTATTTT. Encoded protein: CASSFQLAGAGDTQYF.

This clonotype was recorded many times. The chain employs TRBV12-3 or TRBV12-4 and TRBJ2-2; D not resolved. Trimming pared 5 bases from V and 7 bases from J, leaving 11 bases between. The CDR3 contains 13 residues. CDR3 residues: CASSLQLNGELFF. In DNA form, the CDR3 reads TGTGCCAGCAGTCTTCAACTAAACGGGGAGCTGTTTTTT.

At least ten counts were recorded for this clonotype. The J gene is TRBJ1-4, the V gene TRBV5-1; 7 bases are a match to TRBD1. Losses at the gene ends were 4 bases for V and 0 bases for J; bases not matched to a gene: 3. The CDR3 contains 15 residues. Germline CDR1 reads SGHRS; CDR2 reads YFSETQ. CDR3 in DNA: TGCGCCAGCAGCGGGGGGACAGCAACTAATGAAAAACTGTTTTTT. As protein: CASSGGTATNEKLFF.

The sample holds many counts of this clonotype. The V gene is TRBV5-5, the J gene TRBJ1-3, with a possible D match to TRBD1 (5 bases). The CDR3 extends over 17 amino acids. V shed 1 base and J shed 0 bases, with 14 bases lying between them. The germline V gene encodes CDR1 SGHKS and CDR2 YYEKEE (reference sequence). For the CDR3, the DNA is TGTGCCAGCAGCTTGTCGGAGGGGACCCTCTCTGGAAACACCATATATTTT. This gives the protein CASSLSEGTLSGNTIYF.

This clonotype was seen only a few times. This sequence joins TRBV12-3 or TRBV12-4 and TRBJ2-1; the match to TRBD2 covers 9 bases. The CDR3 consists of 14 residues. J was trimmed by 3 bases and V by 5 bases; bases with no gene match: 2. CDR3 loop: CASSQAGGYNEQFF. The CDR3 DNA reads as TGTGCCAGCAGTCAAGCGGGGGGCTACAATGAGCAGTTCTTC.

As regards this clonotype: A read error may explain this, as a much larger clone is one base away. This CDR3 is CASSWGRAGDYEQYF. CDR3 DNA sequence: TGTGCCAGCAGCTGGGGACGAGCGGGGGACTACGAGCAGTACTTC. The chain is built from TRBV5-4 and TRBJ2-7; 8 nucleotides line up with TRBD2. Germline V gene lookup returns CDR1 SGHNT and CDR2 YYREEE (reference sequence). Trimming at V came to 3 bases and at J to 3 bases, leaving 8 bases not matched to a gene. The CDR3 length is 15 residues.

This clonotype was seen ten or more times. The chain uses TRBV28 and TRBJ1-5, with a tentative D call TRBD1 (6 bases). Germline CDR1 reads MDHEN; CDR2 reads SYDVKM. V dropped 4 bases and J dropped 0 bases, with 19 bases sitting between them. This CDR3 spans 18 amino acids. This chain's CDR3 is CASSSYPGQRYSNQPQHF. The CDR3 region has the DNA TGTGCCAGCAGTTCCTACCCCGGACAGCGATATAGCAATCAGCCCCAGCATTTT.

This clonotype occurred many times. Written as DNA, the CDR3 is TGTGCCAGCAGCCGCGCAGCGGGGGGAGACTCTGGGGCCAACGTCCTGACTTTC. This gives the protein CASSRAAGGDSGANVLTF. The rearrangement links TRBV6-6 to TRBJ2-6; TRBD2 aligns across 9 bases. Trimming took 6 bases from V and 0 from J; bases not matched to a gene: 9. The CDR3 is 18 residues long. Germline V gives CDR1 MNHNY, CDR2 SVGAGI (reference sequence).

This clonotype came up many times. This chain joins TRBV28 and TRBJ2-7, with 7 nucleotides matching TRBD1. With V trimmed by 7 bases and J by 0 bases, 9 bases remained unmatched. The CDR3 length is 15 residues. In germline, CDR1 is MDHEN, CDR2 SYDVKM. The CDR3 DNA sequence: TGTGCCAGCACCCTAGGGGGCTCCCTCTCCTACGAGCAGTACTTC. Translation: CASTLGGSLSYEQYF.

This clonotype was found a few times. The chain carries TRBV30 and TRBJ1-1, with 9 bases that match TRBD1. The CDR3 has 13 amino acids. With 5 bases clipped from V and 1 base from J, the junction kept 2 bases outside the gene matches. Germline CDR1 is GTSNPN and CDR2 is SVGIG (reference sequence). The CDR3 DNA sequence: TGTGCCTGGGGACAGGGGCAGAACACTGAAGCTTTCTTT. This translates into CAWGQGQNTEAFF.

In this sample, this clonotype turned up many times. This rearrangement joins TRBV9 to TRBJ2-3; no definite D call. The CDR3 runs 13 residues. In germline, CDR1 is SGDLS, CDR2 YYNGEE. Trimming shortened V by 4 bases and J by 6 bases, and 12 bases separated the two germline ends. In DNA, the CDR3 is TGTGCCAGCAGCTATGACCAGGTTGATACGCAGTATTTT. Its translation: CASSYDQVDTQYF. The full variable domain, its missing parts supplied by reference TRBV9 and TRBJ2-3, is DSGVTQTPKHLITATGQRVTLRCSPRSGDLSVYWYQQSLDQGLQFLIQYYNGEERAKGNILERFSAQQFPDLHSELNLSSLELGDSALYFCASSYDQVDTQYFGPGTRLTVL.

This clonotype was seen repeatedly, ten times or more. The rearrangement uses TRBV2 and TRBJ2-3; no definite D call. Trimming took 7 bases from V and 4 from J, leaving 12 bases between them. Per germline, CDR1 SNHLY and CDR2 FYNNEI. The CDR3 sequence is 13 residues long. CDR3 amino acids: CASIGTAADTQYF. DNA for the CDR3: TGTGCCAGCATAGGTACGGCCGCAGATACGCAGTATTTT.

This clonotype was seen at least ten times. The V and J genes are TRBV29-1 and TRBJ2-5; D assignment may be TRBD1 or TRBD2 (5 bases each). Deletions cut 1 base from V and 4 bases from J, with 13 bases between. CDR3 length equals 14 residues. The germline V gene has CDR1 SQVTM and CDR2 ANQGSEA. The chain's CDR3 is CSVEGGLRGETQYF. The CDR3 DNA sequence: TGCAGCGTTGAAGGGGGGTTACGGGGAGAGACCCAGTACTTC.

This sequence joins TRBV7-2 and TRBJ2-3; tentative D call: TRBD1 (6 bases). Germline CDR1 reads SGHTA; CDR2 reads FQGNSA. V lost 5 bases and J 7 bases, leaving 16 bases between the germline ends. This CDR3 is 14 amino acids long. The CDR3 DNA sequence: TGTGCCAGCAGCGGGGGCGCCATCCCTTATACGCAGTATTTT. Amino acid sequence: CASSGGAIPYTQYF. The whole variable domain, filled in from reference TRBV7-2 and TRBJ2-3, reads GAGVSQSPSNKVTEKGKDVELRCDPISGHTALYWYRQSLGQGLEFLIYFQGNSAPDKSGLPSDRFSAERTGGSVSTLTIQRTQQEDSAVYLCASSGGAIPYTQYFGPGTRLTVL.

This clonotype came up many times. V is TRBV9 and J is TRBJ1-6, with a possible D match to TRBD1 (6 bases). Per the germline V gene, CDR1 is SGDLS and CDR2 is YYNGEE. V lost 6 bases and J 4 bases, leaving 11 bases between the germline ends. This CDR3 has 14 residues. CDR3 nucleotide sequence: TGTGCCAGCACCCCAGGACAGTATAATTCACCCCTCCACTTT. This codes for CASTPGQYNSPLHF. The full variable domain, its missing parts supplied by reference TRBV9 and TRBJ1-6, is DSGVTQTPKHLITATGQRVTLRCSPRSGDLSVYWYQQSLDQGLQFLIQYYNGEERAKGNILERFSAQQFPDLHSELNLSSLELGDSALYFCASTPGQYNSPLHFGNGTRLTVT.

This clonotype appeared many times. V gene TRBV7-8 combines with J gene TRBJ2-7; TRBD1 matches 7 bases. Germline V gene lookup returns CDR1 SGHVS and CDR2 FQNEAQ. J gave up 0 bases and V 0 bases, and 11 bases lay outside the gene matches. There are 18 residues in the CDR3. The CDR3 here is CASSLAPRTGTSSYEQYF. CDR3 coding DNA: TGTGCCAGCAGCTTAGCCCCCCGGACAGGTACTAGCTCCTACGAGCAGTACTTC.

Comment on this clonotype: A read error may be the cause here, since a much bigger clone is one base away. The chain uses TRBV4-2 and TRBJ2-7; 8 nucleotides align to TRBD1. Trimming took 4 bases from V and 5 from J; bases not matched to a gene: 13. Germline V lookup: CDR1 LGHNA, CDR2 YNFKEQ. The CDR3 loop spans 16 amino acids. Here the CDR3 reads CASSPDPGQESDEQYF. For the CDR3, the DNA is TGTGCCAGCAGCCCAGACCCGGGACAGGAATCCGACGAGCAGTACTTC.

This clonotype was found many times. V is TRBV20-1 and J is TRBJ2-3; no reliable D call. Per the germline V gene, CDR1 is DFQATT and CDR2 is SNEGSKA (reference sequence). Trimming removed 3 bases at V and 2 bases at J, with 18 bases between. The length of the CDR3 is 16 residues. CDR3 loop: CSASTSGRIDTDTQYF. CDR3 DNA: TGCAGTGCTAGCACATCAGGACGTATCGACACAGATACGCAGTATTTT.